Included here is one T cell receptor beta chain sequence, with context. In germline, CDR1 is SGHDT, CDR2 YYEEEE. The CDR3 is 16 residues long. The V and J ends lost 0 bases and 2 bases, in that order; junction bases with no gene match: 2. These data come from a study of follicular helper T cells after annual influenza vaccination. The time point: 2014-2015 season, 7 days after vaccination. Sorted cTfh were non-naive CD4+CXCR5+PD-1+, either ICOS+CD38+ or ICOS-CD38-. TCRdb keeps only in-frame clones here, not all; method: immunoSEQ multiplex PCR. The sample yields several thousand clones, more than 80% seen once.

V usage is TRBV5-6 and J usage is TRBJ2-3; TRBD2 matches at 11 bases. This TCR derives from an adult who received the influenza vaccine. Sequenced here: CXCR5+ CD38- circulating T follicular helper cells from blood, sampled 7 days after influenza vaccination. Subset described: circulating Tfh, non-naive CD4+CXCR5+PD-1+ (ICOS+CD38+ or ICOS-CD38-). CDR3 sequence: CASSLVAGGTTDTQYF. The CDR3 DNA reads TGTGCCAGCAGCTTGGTAGCGGGAGGGACCACAGATACGCAGTATTTT. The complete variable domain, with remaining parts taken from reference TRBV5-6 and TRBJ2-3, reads DAGVTQSPTHLIKTRGQQVTLRCSPKSGHDTVSWYQQALGQGPQFIFQYYEEEERQRGNFPDRFSGHQFPNYSSELNVNALLLGDSALYLCASSLVAGGTTDTQYFGPGTRLTVL.